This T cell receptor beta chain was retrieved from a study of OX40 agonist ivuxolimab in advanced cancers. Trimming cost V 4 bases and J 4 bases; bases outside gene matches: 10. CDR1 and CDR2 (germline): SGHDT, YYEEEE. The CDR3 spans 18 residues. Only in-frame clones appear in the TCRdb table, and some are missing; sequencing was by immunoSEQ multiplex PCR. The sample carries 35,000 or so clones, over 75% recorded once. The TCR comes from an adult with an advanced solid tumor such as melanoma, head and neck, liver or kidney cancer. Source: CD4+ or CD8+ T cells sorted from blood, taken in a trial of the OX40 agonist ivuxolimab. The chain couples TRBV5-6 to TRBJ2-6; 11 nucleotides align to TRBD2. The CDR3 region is CASSRTPSGGRGANVLTF. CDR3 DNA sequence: TGTGCCAGCAGCCGGACCCCTAGCGGGGGGAGGGGGGCCAACGTCCTGACTTTC.